This T cell receptor (beta chain) was retrieved from a study of T-cell memory formation after mild COVID-19. The wider study: In these data, TCR clusters were largely donor specific.

Germline CDR1 is KGHSH and CDR2 is LQKENI. The CDR3 sequence is 17 residues long. The V and J ends lost 4 bases and 1 base respectively, with 19 bases between them. With regard to this clonotype: Its antigen is still unknown.

TCRdb used MiXCR to reprocess the 5' RACE reads, holding one entry per CDR3 protein. Of 68,000 or so distinct CDR3 sequences listed, around 17% are singletons. The study, taken as a whole, reports: Among contracting clones, CD4+ were mainly CM/EM and CD8+ enriched in EMRA. Nothing showed for sure that second-wave clones peaking on day 37 were SARS-CoV-2 specific. Clones shrinking from day 15 to 85 showed even CD4/CD8 mixes; later expanders tilted CD4+.

Material: PBMCs or a T cell subset sorted from them (not recorded which). The V and J genes are TRBV18 and TRBJ2-5; possibly TRBD2 for D (5 bases). The sequence was collected from an adult woman who had mild COVID-19 (a few samples of this study predate the infection). Cell type and time point are not known. CDR3 in amino acids: CASSRYATTFLQETQYF. DNA for the CDR3: TGTGCCAGCTCACGGTATGCGACTACTTTTCTCCAAGAGACCCAGTACTTC.